A single sample gave rise to the 29 T cell receptor beta chains below, sequenced in a study of blood T cell repertoires in COVID-19. The repertoire was sequenced with immunoSEQ multiplex PCR; TCRdb's copy has only in-frame clones and lacks some. The sample consists of about 170,000 clones, around 82% of them appearing once. Material for sequencing was peripheral blood. These receptors originate from a man in his 60s who had recovered from COVID-19.

This clone was counted a single time. The chain combines TRBV29-1 with TRBJ2-1, with a tentative D call TRBD2 (6 bases). The CDR3 length is 12 residues. The V end lost 7 bases, the J end lost 4 bases, and 11 bases lay between the germline ends. CDR1 is SQVTM and CDR2 is ANQGSEA in the germline V gene. The CDR3 loop is CSGGEEYNEQFF. The CDR3, as DNA: TGCAGCGGGGGGGAGGAGTACAATGAGCAGTTCTTC.

The V gene is TRBV7-8, the J gene TRBJ2-7; 8 bases fit TRBD2. V shed 5 bases and J 3 bases; nucleotides not matched to a gene: 12. CDR1 is SGHVS and CDR2 is FQNEAQ in the germline V gene. The CDR3 covers 16 residues. The CDR3 protein is CASSILGRREGYEQYF. CDR3 sequence (DNA): TGTGCCAGCAGCATACTGGGACGCCGGGAGGGCTACGAGCAGTACTTC. The variable domain in full, completed from reference TRBV7-8 and TRBJ2-7, reads GAGVSQSPRYKVAKRGQDVALRCDPISGHVSLFWYQQALGQGPEFLTYFQNEAQLDKSGLPSDRFFAERPEGSVSTLKIQRTQQEDSAVYLCASSILGRREGYEQYFGPGTRLTVT.

This clone appeared many times. The chain employs TRBV6-5 and TRBJ1-6; no clear D gene. This CDR3 is built from 14 residues. Trimming cost V 2 bases and J 10 bases, with 12 bases left between them. Germline CDR1 MNHEY, CDR2 SVGAGI. The CDR3 sequence: CASSYRENLSPLHF. The CDR3, as DNA: TGTGCCAGCAGTTACAGAGAAAACTTGTCACCCCTCCACTTT.

The rearrangement uses TRBV5-1 and TRBJ2-7; D gene ambiguous. Germline V gene data show CDR1 as SGHRS and CDR2 as YFSETQ. This CDR3 has 15 residues. The V gene lost 2 bases and the J gene lost 0 bases, with 12 bases spanning the gap. CDR3 residues: CASSLRDLISYEQYF. Written as DNA, the CDR3 is TGCGCCAGCAGCTTACGAGACTTAATCTCCTACGAGCAGTACTTC.

The chain uses TRBV5-1 and TRBJ2-7; 13 nucleotides align to TRBD2. Trimming cost V 1 base and J 2 bases; bases outside gene matches: 3. This CDR3 comprises 16 residues. CDR1 SGHRS and CDR2 YFSETQ come from the germline V gene. In nucleotides, the CDR3 is TGCGCCAGCAGCTTGTCCACTAGCGGGGGGGCCTACGAGCAGTACTTC. It yields the protein CASSLSTSGGAYEQYF.

The chain couples TRBV7-6 to TRBJ2-1; a possible D gene is TRBD2 (7 bases). CDR1 and CDR2 (germline): SGHVS, FNYEAQ. The CDR3 extends over 13 amino acids. V lost 3 bases, J lost 6 bases, and 9 bases lay in between. The DNA for the CDR3 is TGTGCCAGCAGCTTCCGGGGGGCCAATGAGCAGTTCTTC. It encodes CASSFRGANEQFF.

The V and J genes are TRBV2 and TRBJ2-5; 11 positions match TRBD2. V was clipped by 3 bases and J by 3 bases; unmatched bases: 12. The CDR3 has 18 amino acids. Looked up from germline, CDR1 is SNHLY and CDR2 is FYNNEI. DNA of the CDR3: TGTGCCAGCAGTGAGCTAGCGGGGGGCAATAAATACGAAGAGACCCAGTACTTC. Amino acids: CASSELAGGNKYEETQYF.

This sequence joins TRBV7-6 and TRBJ2-7, with TRBD1 identical over 7 bases. Per the germline V gene, CDR1 is SGHVS and CDR2 is FNYEAQ. The CDR3 extends over 15 amino acids. Losses at the gene ends were 1 base for V and 3 bases for J; bases not matched to a gene: 6. The CDR3 reads CASSLEGQTYYEQYF. The CDR3 DNA reads TGTGCCAGCAGCTTAGAGGGACAGACTTACTACGAGCAGTACTTC.

This sequence joins TRBV7-2 and TRBJ2-6, with TRBD1 matching 8 bases. Germline trimming cut 5 bases from V and 0 bases from J; bases unmatched to any gene: 9. CDR1 and CDR2 from the germline V gene are SGHTA and FQGNSA. The length of the CDR3 is 18 residues. The CDR3 spells CASSPRTGRSSGANVLTF. The CDR3 DNA sequence: TGTGCCAGCAGCCCCCGGACAGGGAGATCCTCTGGGGCCAACGTCCTGACTTTC.

The rearrangement links TRBV7-9 to TRBJ2-5, with TRBD2 matching 7 bases. Germline V gives CDR1 SEHNR, CDR2 FQNEAQ (reference sequence). V gave up 3 bases and J gave up 0 bases; unmatched junction bases: 4. The CDR3 consists of 15 residues. The CDR3 loop is CASSFDAGDQETQYF. In DNA form, the CDR3 reads TGTGCCAGCAGCTTCGATGCGGGGGACCAAGAGACCCAGTACTTC.

This sequence joins TRBV7-2 and TRBJ1-1; no definite D call. Germline values: CDR1 SGHTA, CDR2 FQGNSA. The V end was cut by 5 bases, the J end by 2 bases, with 12 bases between. The CDR3 covers 14 residues. In DNA, the CDR3 is TGTGCCAGCAGCCCTTTACAACTAAACACTGAAGCTTTCTTT. Translation: CASSPLQLNTEAFF. Full variable domain (missing parts from reference TRBV7-2 and TRBJ1-1): GAGVSQSPSNKVTEKGKDVELRCDPISGHTALYWYRQSLGQGLEFLIYFQGNSAPDKSGLPSDRFSAERTGGSVSTLTIQRTQQEDSAVYLCASSPLQLNTEAFFGQGTRLTVV.

The chain uses TRBV9 and TRBJ2-2, with a weak D call TRBD2 (5 bases). This CDR3 contains 15 residues. The V gene's germline CDR1 is SGDLS and CDR2 YYNGEE. V was pared by 0 bases and J by 1 base, with 7 bases between. CDR3 DNA: TGTGCCAGCAGCGTAGCGGGGTGGAACACCGGGGAGCTGTTTTTT. This gives the protein CASSVAGWNTGELFF. Complete variable domain (other parts from reference TRBV9 and TRBJ2-2): DSGVTQTPKHLITATGQRVTLRCSPRSGDLSVYWYQQSLDQGLQFLIQYYNGEERAKGNILERFSAQQFPDLHSELNLSSLELGDSALYFCASSVAGWNTGELFFGEGSRLTVL.

This clone was seen only once. This chain joins TRBV12-3 or TRBV12-4 and TRBJ2-1, with D possibly TRBD1 on 5 matching bases. This CDR3 is built from 11 residues. The CDR3 nucleotides read TGTGCGAGACAGATTAGCTATGAGCAGTTCTTC. This gives the protein CARQISYEQFF.

The chain carries TRBV19 and TRBJ1-4, with a tentative D call TRBD1 (5 bases). Trimming took off 0 bases at V and 0 bases at J, with 8 bases between the two ends. The CDR3 sequence is 16 residues long. The germline CDR1 and CDR2 sequences are LNHDA and SQIVND (reference sequence). Here the CDR3 DNA reads TGTGCCAGTAGTATAGACACGACAGCAACTAATGAAAAACTGTTTTTT. It codes for CASSIDTTATNEKLFF.

V is TRBV5-1 and J is TRBJ2-7; D might be TRBD1 (6 bases). CDR1 and CDR2 from the germline V gene are SGHRS and YFSETQ. This CDR3 has 15 amino acids. Trimming removed 1 base at V and 0 bases at J, with 11 bases between. CDR3 coding DNA: TGCGCCAGCAGCTTGAGGACAGAGAGCTCCTACGAGCAGTACTTC. Translating it yields CASSLRTESSYEQYF. The variable domain in full, completed from reference TRBV5-1 and TRBJ2-7, reads KAGVTQTPRYLIKTRGQQVTLSCSPISGHRSVSWYQQTPGQGLQFLFEYFSETQRNKGNFPGRFSGRQFSNSRSEMNVSTLELGDSALYLCASSLRTESSYEQYFGPGTRLTVT.

J is TRBJ1-2 and V is TRBV19; 7 nucleotides line up with TRBD1. V was pared by 9 bases and J by 5 bases, with 6 bases of the junction left unmatched. Germline CDR1 LNHDA, CDR2 SQIVND (reference sequence). This CDR3 has 12 residues. The DNA of the CDR3 is TGTGCCAGCGAAGGGACAGCATATGGCTACACCTTC. Residues: CASEGTAYGYTF.

The V gene is TRBV7-2, the J gene TRBJ2-2, with 7 positions matching TRBD2. The CDR3 has 15 amino acids. Losses at the gene ends were 5 bases for V and 1 base for J; bases not matched to a gene: 4. Looked up from germline, CDR1 is SGHTA and CDR2 is FQGNSA. The CDR3 loop is CASSRGGGNTGELFF. CDR3 DNA sequence: TGTGCCAGCAGCCGGGGCGGGGGGAACACCGGGGAGCTGTTTTTT.

This chain connects TRBV11-3 to TRBJ2-5; 9 nucleotides agree with TRBD2. The CDR3 is made up of 16 amino acids. Germline values: CDR1 SGHNT, CDR2 YENEEA. V shed 5 bases and J 2 bases; nucleotides not matched to a gene: 9. CDR3 in amino acids: CASSPNSGGTQETQYF. DNA of the CDR3: TGTGCCAGCAGCCCAAATAGCGGGGGCACTCAAGAGACCCAGTACTTC.

CDR3 residues: CASCKAGATDTQYF. The CDR3 DNA sequence: TGTGCCAGCTGTAAGGCGGGGGCAACAGATACGCAGTATTTT. The rearrangement uses TRBV7-2 and TRBJ2-3, with D perhaps TRBD2 (7 bases). V shed 8 bases and J shed 3 bases, with 15 bases lying between them. Germline V gene sequence: CDR1 SGHTA, CDR2 FQGNSA. CDR3 length: 14 amino acids.

The rearrangement links TRBV27 to TRBJ2-1; a weak D match, TRBD2 (7 bases). V lost 8 bases to trimming and J lost 4 bases, with 9 bases between them. CDR3 length equals 12 residues. From germline, CDR1 is MNHEY and CDR2 SMNVEV (reference sequence). The CDR3 nucleotides are TGTGCCAGCGGGAGGGGGTACAATGAGCAGTTCTTC. This sequence encodes CASGRGYNEQFF.

The V and J genes are TRBV15 and TRBJ2-2; 8 nucleotides line up with TRBD2. After removal of 8 bases from V and 3 bases from J, the junction contained 8 bases not matched to a gene. Germline V gene lookup returns CDR1 LNHNV and CDR2 YYDKDF (reference sequence). The CDR3 runs to 15 residues. In DNA, the CDR3 is TGTGCCACCCTAACGGGGGGGCAATACACCGGGGAGCTGTTTTTT. Its protein is CATLTGGQYTGELFF.

This sequence joins TRBV11-3 and TRBJ1-1; no clear D gene. The CDR3 has 13 residues. Trimming pared 4 bases from V and 4 bases from J, leaving 10 bases between. Germline CDR1 and CDR2: SGHNT and YENEEA. The CDR3 reads CASSWGGSTEAFF. As DNA, the CDR3 is TGTGCCAGCAGCTGGGGTGGGAGCACTGAAGCTTTCTTT.

CDR3 DNA: TGTGCCAGCAGCGCCCAACTGGACACCATATATTTT. Protein sequence: CASSAQLDTIYF. This chain connects TRBV7-2 to TRBJ1-3, with D unresolved. The CDR3 spans 12 residues. The V end lost 5 bases, the J end lost 8 bases, and 10 bases lay between the germline ends. Germline lookup yields CDR1 SGHTA and CDR2 FQGNSA.

The J gene is TRBJ1-6, the V gene TRBV7-2; the match to TRBD1 covers 7 bases. The CDR3 sequence is 15 residues long. The germline V gene encodes CDR1 SGHTA and CDR2 FQGNSA. V was clipped by 2 bases and J by 13 bases; unmatched bases: 11. CDR3 region: CASSLRQGRADPLHF. The CDR3 DNA sequence: TGTGCCAGCAGCTTAAGACAGGGAAGAGCCGACCCCCTCCACTTT.

J is TRBJ1-1 and V is TRBV6-5; D is unclear. V gave up 6 bases and J gave up 1 base, with 12 bases separating them. This CDR3 is 14 amino acids long. Germline CDR1 and CDR2: MNHEY and SVGAGI. This CDR3 is CASRGGSSNTEAFF. The CDR3, as DNA: TGTGCCAGCAGGGGAGGATCATCGAACACTGAAGCTTTCTTT.

The chain carries TRBV30 and TRBJ1-2; no clear D. This CDR3 region has 14 residues. The V and J ends lost 3 bases and 4 bases respectively, with 15 bases between them. Germline V gives CDR1 GTSNPN, CDR2 SVGIG (reference sequence). The CDR3 spells CAWRRDLPSYGYTF. The DNA of the CDR3 is TGTGCCTGGAGAAGAGATCTTCCTAGCTATGGCTACACCTTC.

This clone has just one count. V is TRBV5-6 and J is TRBJ1-2; no reliable D call. The germline gives CDR1 SGHDT, CDR2 YYEEEE. The V end was cut by 0 bases, the J end by 4 bases, with 19 bases between. CDR3 size: 17 residues. The CDR3 DNA sequence: TGTGCCAGCAGCTTGGATGGCAGGTCGGGATTTTCCTATGGCTACACCTTC. Translated: CASSLDGRSGFSYGYTF.

The chain uses TRBV18 and TRBJ2-7; a weak D match, TRBD2 (5 bases). Trimming shortened V by 3 bases and J by 0 bases, and 12 bases separated the two germline ends. This CDR3 has 15 residues. Germline CDR1 and CDR2: KGHSH and LQKENI. In DNA, the CDR3 is TGTGCCAGCTCACCCGAGGGTATCAGCTCCTACGAGCAGTACTTC. Translated: CASSPEGISSYEQYF.

The chain has TRBV6-5 and TRBJ1-1; 8 bases align to TRBD1. Germline V gene data show CDR1 as MNHEY and CDR2 as SVGAGI. The ends lost 4 bases at V and 8 bases at J; junction bases unmatched: 6. The CDR3 has 13 amino acids. The CDR3 region is CASSSGQGGEAFF. As DNA, the CDR3 is TGTGCCAGCAGTTCCGGACAGGGTGGGGAAGCTTTCTTT.